Listed below are T cell receptor beta chains from one sample, sequenced in a study of T cells in Graves' hyperthyroidism and ophthalmopathy. Each CDR3 protein gets one entry after TCRdb re-called the multiplex PCR reads with MiXCR. The data hold approximately 700,000 distinct CDR3 sequences, with 16% observed a single time. Sequenced material: blood. All receptors derive from a man between 18 and 35 years old with Graves' hyperthyroidism. CDR3s include the opening cysteine and the closing phenylalanine or tryptophan. The order of the fields is CDR3 protein, CDR3 DNA, V gene, J gene, clone size, D gene. The D gene is left open where the match is weak. Clone size appears in some rows only: once, few, many, or a class for an expanded clone.

CASRRTGAYEQYF	TGTGCCAGCAGGAGGACAGGGGCCTACGAGCAGTACTTC	TRBV11-2	TRBJ2-7	many	TRBD1
CSASPVGGLNTEAFF	TGCAGTGCTAGTCCTGTGGGGGGCCTGAACACTGAAGCTTTCTTT	TRBV20-1	TRBJ1-1	few	-
CASSSSERGASGIYEQYF	TGTGCCAGCAGCTCCAGCGAGAGGGGGGCTAGCGGGATCTACGAGCAGTACTTC	TRBV11-2	TRBJ2-7	many	TRBD2
CASTEIKTYEQYF	TGTGCCAGCACCGAGATAAAGACCTACGAGCAGTACTTC	TRBV6-1	TRBJ2-7	many	-
CASSYGVRGANYGYTF	TGTGCCAGCAGTTACGGGGTTAGGGGAGCTAACTATGGCTACACCTTC	TRBV6-6	TRBJ1-2	-	-
CASSPLTGDQPQHF	TGTGCCAGCAGTCCATTGACAGGAGATCAGCCCCAGCATTTT	TRBV27	TRBJ1-5	many	-
CASSLAGAMGREQYF	TGTGCCAGCAGTTTAGCGGGAGCCATGGGGCGCGAGCAGTACTTC	TRBV12-3/TRBV12-4	TRBJ2-7	-	-
CASSLPGTLISPLHF	TGTGCCAGCAGTTTGCCCGGGACCCTCATTTCACCCCTCCACTTT	TRBV28	TRBJ1-6	few	-
CASSPDKDYTF	TGTGCCAGCAGTCCAGACAAAGACTACACCTTC	TRBV28	TRBJ1-2	many	-
CASSTVDGYTF	TGTGCCAGCAGTACAGTGGATGGCTACACCTTC	TRBV2	TRBJ1-2	-	-
CASSQGISTEAFF	TGTGCCAGCAGCCAAGGGATTTCGACTGAAGCTTTCTTT	TRBV3-1	TRBJ1-1	few	-
CASSPSASWGANEQFF	TGTGCCAGCAGCCCATCAGCTTCATGGGGGGCGAATGAGCAGTTCTTC	TRBV11-3	TRBJ2-1	many	-
CASRPQGSTEAFF	TGTGCCAGCAGGCCACAGGGGAGCACTGAAGCTTTCTTT	TRBV27	TRBJ1-1	many	TRBD1
CASSTWDTYEQYF	TGTGCCAGCAGCACCTGGGACACCTACGAGCAGTACTTC	TRBV7-2	TRBJ2-7	few	-
CASVEGNSPLHF	TGTGCCAGCGTCGAGGGAAATTCACCCCTCCACTTT	TRBV12-3/TRBV12-4	TRBJ1-6	-	-
CAAAAGQGKEYGYTF	TGTGCCGCAGCCGCCGGGCAGGGAAAGGAGTATGGCTACACCTTC	TRBV10-3	TRBJ1-2	-	-
CSARDPVGVGGYTF	TGCAGTGCTAGAGACCCTGTAGGGGTCGGAGGCTACACCTTC	TRBV20-1	TRBJ1-2	-	-
CASSPRMAPGELFF	TGTGCCAGCAGCCCCCGGATGGCACCCGGGGAGCTGTTTTTT	TRBV11-3	TRBJ2-2	-	-
CASSLAGGPYYNEQFF	TGTGCCAGCAGCTTAGCGGGAGGGCCTTACTACAATGAGCAGTTCTTC	TRBV7-2	TRBJ2-1	many	TRBD2
CASSPWFSLGRTSYEQYF	TGTGCCAGCAGCCCCTGGTTTAGTCTGGGACGGACCTCCTACGAGCAGTACTTC	TRBV13	TRBJ2-7	-	-
CASSPMGGLAEAFF	TGTGCCAGCAGTCCTATGGGGGGCTTGGCTGAAGCTTTCTTT	TRBV28	TRBJ1-1	many	-
CSASGVPGLAGSFYNEQFF	TGCAGTGCTAGTGGGGTTCCGGGACTAGCGGGAAGCTTCTACAATGAGCAGTTCTTC	TRBV20-1	TRBJ2-1	-	TRBD2
CASSPRTGTQETQYF	TGTGCCAGCAGCCCGAGGACAGGGACCCAAGAGACCCAGTACTTC	TRBV14	TRBJ2-5	-	TRBD1
CASSLWGGDYGYTF	TGTGCCAGCAGTTTATGGGGGGGAGATTATGGCTACACCTTC	TRBV28	TRBJ1-2	-	-
CASSRIANTGELFF	TGTGCCAGTAGTAGAATCGCGAACACCGGGGAGCTGTTTTTT	TRBV19	TRBJ2-2	few	-
CASSYSPLQGASYEQYF	TGTGCCAGCAGTTACTCGCCCCTACAGGGGGCGAGCTACGAGCAGTACTTC	TRBV6-6	TRBJ2-7	few	TRBD1
CAWSGLGYEQYF	TGTGCCTGGAGTGGCCTAGGCTACGAGCAGTACTTC	TRBV30	TRBJ2-7	few	-